The following is a TCR beta chain sequence with its context. Its matching antigen is unknown. Germline lookup yields CDR1 ENHRY and CDR2 SYGVKD. This CDR3 has 13 residues. V lost 0 bases, J lost 3 bases, and 6 bases lay in between. Time point meaning: persistent/refractory GD, antithyroid drugs over 5 years with positive TRAb. PBMCs were the source of the RNA used for TCR sequencing. The sample comes from a study of regulatory T cells in long-lasting Graves disease. Study outcomes and limitations: For persistent Graves' patients, TCR diversity was lower than for newly diagnosed ones. Limited samples may have lowered accuracy.

Combining iRepertoire HTBI primers with Arm-PCR of CDR3 regions, the authors built TCR beta libraries. MiXCR, applied by TCRdb to the multiplex PCR reads, yields one record per CDR3 protein. Of 300,000 to 350,000 distinct CDR3 sequences listed, around 20% are singletons. This clonotype was sampled from a female donor with Graves disease. V is TRBV10-3 and J is TRBJ2-7, with no clear D. The material sequenced was peripheral blood mononuclear cells (PBMCs), taken when the disease was refractory, from a patient treated with antithyroid drugs. The CDR3 nucleotides are TGTGCCATCAGTGAGTCGAGGATCTACGAGCAGTACTTC. This codes for CAISESRIYEQYF.